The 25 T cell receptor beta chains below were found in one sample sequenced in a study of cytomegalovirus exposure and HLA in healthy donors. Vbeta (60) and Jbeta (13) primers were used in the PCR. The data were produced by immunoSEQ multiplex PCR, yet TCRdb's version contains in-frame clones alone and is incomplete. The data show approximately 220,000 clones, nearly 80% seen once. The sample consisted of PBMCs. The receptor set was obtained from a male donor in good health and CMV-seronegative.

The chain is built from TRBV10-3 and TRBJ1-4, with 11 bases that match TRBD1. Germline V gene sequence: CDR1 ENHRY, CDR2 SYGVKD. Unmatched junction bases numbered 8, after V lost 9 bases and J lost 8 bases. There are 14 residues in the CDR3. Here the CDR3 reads CAISPGQGDEKLFF. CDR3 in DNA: TGTGCCATAAGTCCGGGACAGGGGGACGAAAAACTGTTTTTT.

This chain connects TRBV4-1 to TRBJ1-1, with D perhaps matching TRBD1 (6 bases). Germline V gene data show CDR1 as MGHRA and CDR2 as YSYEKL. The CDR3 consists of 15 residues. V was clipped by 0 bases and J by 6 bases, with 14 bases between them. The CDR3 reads CASSQEGQGSAEAFF. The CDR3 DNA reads TGCGCCAGCAGCCAAGAGGGGCAGGGGAGCGCTGAAGCTTTCTTT.

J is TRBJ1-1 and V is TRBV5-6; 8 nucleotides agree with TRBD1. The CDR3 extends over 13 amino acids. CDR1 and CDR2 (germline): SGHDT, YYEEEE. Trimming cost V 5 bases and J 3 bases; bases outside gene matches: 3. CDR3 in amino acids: CASSMTGDTEAFF. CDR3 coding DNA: TGTGCCAGCAGTATGACAGGGGACACTGAAGCTTTCTTT.

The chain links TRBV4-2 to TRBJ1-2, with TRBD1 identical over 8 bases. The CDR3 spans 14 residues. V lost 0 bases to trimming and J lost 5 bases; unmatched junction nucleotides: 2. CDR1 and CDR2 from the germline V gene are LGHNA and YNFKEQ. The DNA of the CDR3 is TGTGCCAGCAGCCAAGAAGGACAGGGATATGGCTACACCTTC. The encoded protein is CASSQEGQGYGYTF.

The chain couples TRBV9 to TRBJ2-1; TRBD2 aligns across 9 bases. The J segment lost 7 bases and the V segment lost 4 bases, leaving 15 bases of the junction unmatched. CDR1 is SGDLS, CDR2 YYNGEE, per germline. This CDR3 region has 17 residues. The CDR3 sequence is CASSISKKAGGANEQFF. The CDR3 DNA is TGTGCCAGCAGCATATCGAAGAAGGCGGGAGGGGCAAATGAGCAGTTCTTC. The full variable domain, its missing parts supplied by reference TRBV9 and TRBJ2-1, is DSGVTQTPKHLITATGQRVTLRCSPRSGDLSVYWYQQSLDQGLQFLIQYYNGEERAKGNILERFSAQQFPDLHSELNLSSLELGDSALYFCASSISKKAGGANEQFFGPGTRLTVL.

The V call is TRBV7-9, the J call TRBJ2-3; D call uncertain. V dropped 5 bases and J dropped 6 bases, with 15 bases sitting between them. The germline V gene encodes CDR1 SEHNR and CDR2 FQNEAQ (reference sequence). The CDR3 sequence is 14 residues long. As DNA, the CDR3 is TGTGCCAGCAGCAAAGACTCGGAATCCGATACGCAGTATTTT. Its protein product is CASSKDSESDTQYF.

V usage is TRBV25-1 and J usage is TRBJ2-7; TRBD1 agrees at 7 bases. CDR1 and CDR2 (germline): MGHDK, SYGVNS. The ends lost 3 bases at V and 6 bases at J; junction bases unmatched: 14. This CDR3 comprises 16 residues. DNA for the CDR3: TGTGCCAGCAGTGACCCAACGACAGGGAGTTCTTCCGAGCAGTACTTC. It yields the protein CASSDPTTGSSSEQYF.

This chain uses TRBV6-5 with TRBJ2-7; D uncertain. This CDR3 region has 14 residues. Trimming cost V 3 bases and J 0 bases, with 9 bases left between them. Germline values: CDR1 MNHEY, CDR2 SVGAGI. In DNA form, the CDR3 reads TGTGCCAGCAGTTATACGTGGAGCTCCTACGAGCAGTACTTC. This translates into CASSYTWSSYEQYF.

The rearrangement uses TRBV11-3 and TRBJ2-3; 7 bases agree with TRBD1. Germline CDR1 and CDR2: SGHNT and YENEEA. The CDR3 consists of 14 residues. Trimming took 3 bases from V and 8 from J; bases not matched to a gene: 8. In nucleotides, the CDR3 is TGTGCCAGCAGCTTGGACAGGTCCTCGGTTACGCAGTATTTT. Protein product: CASSLDRSSVTQYF. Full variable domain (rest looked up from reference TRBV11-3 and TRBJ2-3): EAGVVQSPRYKIIEKKQPVAFWCNPISGHNTLYWYLQNLGQGPELLIRYENEEAVDDSQLPKDRFSAERLKGVDSTLKIQPAELGDSAVYLCASSLDRSSVTQYFGPGTRLTVL.

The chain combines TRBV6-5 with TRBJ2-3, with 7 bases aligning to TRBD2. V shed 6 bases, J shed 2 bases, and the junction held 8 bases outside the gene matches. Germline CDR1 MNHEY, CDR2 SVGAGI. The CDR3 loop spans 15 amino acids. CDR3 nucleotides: TGTGCCAGCAGAACTCGGGGGGAACACACAGATACGCAGTATTTT. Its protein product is CASRTRGEHTDTQYF.

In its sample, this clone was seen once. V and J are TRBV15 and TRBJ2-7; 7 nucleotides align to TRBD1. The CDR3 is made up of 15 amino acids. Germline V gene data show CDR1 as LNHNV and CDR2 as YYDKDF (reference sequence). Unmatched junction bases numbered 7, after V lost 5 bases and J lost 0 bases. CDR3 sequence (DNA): TGTGCCACCAGCGGCCAGGACAGGAGCTCCTACGAGCAGTACTTC. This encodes CATSGQDRSSYEQYF. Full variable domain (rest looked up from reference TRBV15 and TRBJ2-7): DAMVIQNPRYQVTQFGKPVTLSCSQTLNHNVMYWYQQKSSQAPKLLFHYYDKDFNNEADTPDNFQSRRPNTSFCFLDIRSPGLGDTAMYLCATSGQDRSSYEQYFGPGTRLTVT.

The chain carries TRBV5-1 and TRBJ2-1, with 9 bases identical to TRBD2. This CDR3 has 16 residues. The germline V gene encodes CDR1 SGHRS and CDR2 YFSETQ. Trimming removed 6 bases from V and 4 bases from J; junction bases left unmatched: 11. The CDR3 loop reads CASTPWREGRYNEQFF. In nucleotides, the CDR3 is TGCGCCAGCACCCCATGGCGGGAGGGACGTTACAATGAGCAGTTCTTC.

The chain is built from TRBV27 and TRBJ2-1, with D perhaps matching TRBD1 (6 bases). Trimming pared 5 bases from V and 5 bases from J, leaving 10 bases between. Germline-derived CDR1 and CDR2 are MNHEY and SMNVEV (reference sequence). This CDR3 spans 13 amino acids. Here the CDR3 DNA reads TGTGCCAGCAGTCCGTGGGACAACAATGAGCAGTTCTTC. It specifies CASSPWDNNEQFF.

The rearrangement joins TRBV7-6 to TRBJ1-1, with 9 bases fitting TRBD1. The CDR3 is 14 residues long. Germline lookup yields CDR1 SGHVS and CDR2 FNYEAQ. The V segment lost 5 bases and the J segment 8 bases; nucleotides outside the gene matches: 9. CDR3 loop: CASSVTGGGGEAFF. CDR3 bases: TGTGCCAGCAGCGTGACAGGGGGAGGGGGGGAAGCTTTCTTT.

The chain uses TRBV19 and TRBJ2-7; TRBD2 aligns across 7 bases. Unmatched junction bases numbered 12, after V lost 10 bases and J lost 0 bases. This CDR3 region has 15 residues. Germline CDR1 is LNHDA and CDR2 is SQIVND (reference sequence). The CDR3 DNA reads TGTGCCACTACAGAGCGGGGCACGAGCTCCTACGAGCAGTACTTC. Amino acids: CATTERGTSSYEQYF.

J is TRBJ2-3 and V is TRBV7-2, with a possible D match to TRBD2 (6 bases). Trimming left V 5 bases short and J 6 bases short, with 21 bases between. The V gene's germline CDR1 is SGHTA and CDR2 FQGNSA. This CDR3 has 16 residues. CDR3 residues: CASSQPGLAWGDTQYF. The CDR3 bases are TGTGCCAGCAGCCAACCGGGGCTAGCGTGGGGGGATACGCAGTATTTT. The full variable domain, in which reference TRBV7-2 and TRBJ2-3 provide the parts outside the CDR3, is GAGVSQSPSNKVTEKGKDVELRCDPISGHTALYWYRQSLGQGLEFLIYFQGNSAPDKSGLPSDRFSAERTGGSVSTLTIQRTQQEDSAVYLCASSQPGLAWGDTQYFGPGTRLTVL.

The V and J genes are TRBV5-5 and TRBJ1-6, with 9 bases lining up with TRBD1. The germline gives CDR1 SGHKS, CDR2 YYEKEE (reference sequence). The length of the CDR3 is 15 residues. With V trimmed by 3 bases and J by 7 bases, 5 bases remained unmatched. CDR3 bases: TGTGCCAGCAGCTCACAGGGGGCTGGGAATTCACCCCTCCACTTT. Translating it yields CASSSQGAGNSPLHF. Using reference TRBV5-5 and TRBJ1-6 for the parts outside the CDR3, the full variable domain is DAGVTQSPTHLIKTRGQQVTLRCSPISGHKSVSWYQQVLGQGPQFIFQYYEKEERGRGNFPDRFSARQFPNYSSELNVNALLLGDSALYLCASSSQGAGNSPLHFGNGTRLTVT.

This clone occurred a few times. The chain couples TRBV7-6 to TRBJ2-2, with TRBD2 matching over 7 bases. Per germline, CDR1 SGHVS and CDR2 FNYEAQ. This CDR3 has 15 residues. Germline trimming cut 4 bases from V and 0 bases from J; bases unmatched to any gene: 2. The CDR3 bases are TGTGCCAGCAGCTGGAGCGGGGCGAACACCGGGGAGCTGTTTTTT. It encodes CASSWSGANTGELFF. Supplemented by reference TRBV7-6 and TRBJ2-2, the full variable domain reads GAGVSQSPRYKVTKRGQDVALRCDPISGHVSLYWYRQALGQGPEFLTYFNYEAQQDKSGLPNDRFSAERPEGSISTLTIQRTEQRDSAMYRCASSWSGANTGELFFGEGSRLTVL.

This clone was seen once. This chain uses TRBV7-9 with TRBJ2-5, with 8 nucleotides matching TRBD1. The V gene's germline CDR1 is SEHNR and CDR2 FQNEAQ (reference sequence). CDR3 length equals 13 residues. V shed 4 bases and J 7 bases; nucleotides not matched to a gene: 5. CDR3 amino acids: CASSSGQGGTQYF. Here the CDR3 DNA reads TGTGCCAGCAGCTCCGGACAGGGTGGGACCCAGTACTTC.

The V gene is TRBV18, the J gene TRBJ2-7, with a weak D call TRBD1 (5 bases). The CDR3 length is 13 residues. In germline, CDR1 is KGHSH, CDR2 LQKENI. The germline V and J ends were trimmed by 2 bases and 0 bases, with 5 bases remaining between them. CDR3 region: CASSPGASYEQYF. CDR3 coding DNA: TGTGCCAGCTCACCAGGGGCCTCCTACGAGCAGTACTTC.

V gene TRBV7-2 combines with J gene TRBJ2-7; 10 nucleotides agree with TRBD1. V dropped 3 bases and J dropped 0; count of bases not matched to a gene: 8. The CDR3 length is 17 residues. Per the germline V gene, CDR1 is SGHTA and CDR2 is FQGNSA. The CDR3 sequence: CASSFWDRGPFSYEQYF. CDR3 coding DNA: TGTGCCAGCAGCTTTTGGGACAGGGGTCCTTTCTCCTACGAGCAGTACTTC.

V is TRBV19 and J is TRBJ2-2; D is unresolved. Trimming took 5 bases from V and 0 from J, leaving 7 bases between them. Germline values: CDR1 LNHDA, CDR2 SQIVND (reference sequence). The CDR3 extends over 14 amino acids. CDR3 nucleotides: TGTGCCAGTAGTTTAGGAGCGAACACCGGGGAGCTGTTTTTT. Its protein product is CASSLGANTGELFF.

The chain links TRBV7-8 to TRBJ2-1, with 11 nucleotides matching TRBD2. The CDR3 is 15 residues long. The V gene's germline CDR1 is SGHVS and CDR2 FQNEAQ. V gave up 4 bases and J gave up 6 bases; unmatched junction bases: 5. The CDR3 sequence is CASSSGLAGLNEQFF. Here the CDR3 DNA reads TGTGCCAGCAGCTCCGGACTAGCGGGCCTCAATGAGCAGTTCTTC.

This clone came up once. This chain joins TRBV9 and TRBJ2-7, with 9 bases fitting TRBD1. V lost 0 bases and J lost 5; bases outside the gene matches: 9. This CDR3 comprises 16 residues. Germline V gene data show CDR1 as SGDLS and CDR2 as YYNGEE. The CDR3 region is CASSVDMGQGSHEQYF. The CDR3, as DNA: TGTGCCAGCAGCGTAGATATGGGACAGGGATCCCACGAGCAGTACTTC.

CDR3: CASSLPDRGRDGYTF. Written as DNA, the CDR3 is TGTGCCAGCAGCTTGCCCGACAGGGGGCGCGATGGCTACACCTTC. The gene calls are TRBV5-6 and TRBJ1-2, with 10 bases aligning to TRBD1. The germline V gene encodes CDR1 SGHDT and CDR2 YYEEEE. The CDR3 sequence is 15 residues long. V was clipped by 1 base and J by 6 bases; unmatched bases: 6. The complete variable domain, with remaining parts taken from reference TRBV5-6 and TRBJ1-2, reads DAGVTQSPTHLIKTRGQQVTLRCSPKSGHDTVSWYQQALGQGPQFIFQYYEEEERQRGNFPDRFSGHQFPNYSSELNVNALLLGDSALYLCASSLPDRGRDGYTFGSGTRLTVV.